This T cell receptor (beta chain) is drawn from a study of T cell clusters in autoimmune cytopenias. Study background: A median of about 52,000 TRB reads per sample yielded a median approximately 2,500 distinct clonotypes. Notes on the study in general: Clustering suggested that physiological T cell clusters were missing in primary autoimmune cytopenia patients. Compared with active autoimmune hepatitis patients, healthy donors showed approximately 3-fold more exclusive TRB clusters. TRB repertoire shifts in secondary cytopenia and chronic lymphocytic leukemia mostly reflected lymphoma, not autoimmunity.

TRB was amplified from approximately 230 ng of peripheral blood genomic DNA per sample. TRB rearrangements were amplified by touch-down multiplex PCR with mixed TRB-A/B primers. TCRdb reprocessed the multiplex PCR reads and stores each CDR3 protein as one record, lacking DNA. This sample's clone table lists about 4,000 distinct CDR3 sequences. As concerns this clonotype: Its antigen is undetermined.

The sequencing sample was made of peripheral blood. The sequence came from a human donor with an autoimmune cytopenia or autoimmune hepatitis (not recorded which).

This CDR3 is CASSQETTPGEQYF. V and J are TRBV6-1 and TRBJ2-7; the TRBD1 assignment by TCRdb is unverifiable without DNA. CDR1 and CDR2 from the germline V gene are MNHNS and SASEGT. The length of the CDR3 is 14 residues.